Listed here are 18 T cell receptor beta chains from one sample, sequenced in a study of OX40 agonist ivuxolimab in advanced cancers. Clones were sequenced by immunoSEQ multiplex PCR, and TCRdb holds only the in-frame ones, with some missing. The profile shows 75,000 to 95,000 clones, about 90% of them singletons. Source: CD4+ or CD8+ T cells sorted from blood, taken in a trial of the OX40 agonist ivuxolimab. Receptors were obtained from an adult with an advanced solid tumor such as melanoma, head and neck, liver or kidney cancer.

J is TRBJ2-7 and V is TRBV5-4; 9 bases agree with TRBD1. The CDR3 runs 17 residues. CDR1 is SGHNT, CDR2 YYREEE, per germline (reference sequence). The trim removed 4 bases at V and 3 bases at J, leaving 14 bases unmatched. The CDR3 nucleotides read TGTGCCAGCAGCCTCTCGGGACAGGGTTCAAGAAACTACGAGCAGTACTTC. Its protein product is CASSLSGQGSRNYEQYF.

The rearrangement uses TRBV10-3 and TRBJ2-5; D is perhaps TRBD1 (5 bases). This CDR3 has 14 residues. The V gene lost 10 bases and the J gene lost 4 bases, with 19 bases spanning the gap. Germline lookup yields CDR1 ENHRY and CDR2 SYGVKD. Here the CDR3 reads CATNALGVRETQYF. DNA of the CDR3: TGTGCCACCAATGCGTTAGGGGTACGAGAGACCCAGTACTTC.

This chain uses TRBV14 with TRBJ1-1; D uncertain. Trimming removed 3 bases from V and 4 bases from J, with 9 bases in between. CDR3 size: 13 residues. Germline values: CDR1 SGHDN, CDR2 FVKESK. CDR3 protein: CASSQGWGTEAFF. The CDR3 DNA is TGTGCCAGCAGCCAGGGGTGGGGCACTGAAGCTTTCTTT.

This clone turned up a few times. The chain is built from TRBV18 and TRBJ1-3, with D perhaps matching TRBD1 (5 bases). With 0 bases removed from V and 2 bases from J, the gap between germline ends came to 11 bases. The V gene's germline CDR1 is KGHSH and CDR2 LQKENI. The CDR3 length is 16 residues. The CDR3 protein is CASSPPQETTGNTIYF. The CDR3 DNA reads TGTGCCAGCTCACCACCACAGGAGACAACTGGAAACACCATATATTTT.

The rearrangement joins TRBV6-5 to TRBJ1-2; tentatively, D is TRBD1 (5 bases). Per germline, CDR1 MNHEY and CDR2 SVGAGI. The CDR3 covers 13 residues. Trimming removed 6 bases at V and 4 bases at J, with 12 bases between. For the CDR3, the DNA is TGTGCCAGCAGGCAGACGGGACTCTATGGCTACACCTTC. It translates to CASRQTGLYGYTF.

CDR3 in amino acids: CASSFGTGLKKLFF. For the CDR3, the DNA is TGTGCCAGCAGCTTCGGGACAGGGTTGAAAAAACTGTTTTTT. This chain joins TRBV5-4 and TRBJ1-4, with 9 nucleotides matching TRBD1. V shed 2 bases, J shed 9 bases, and the junction held 5 bases outside the gene matches. Germline V CDR1 and CDR2: SGHNT, YYREEE (reference sequence). The CDR3 has 14 residues.

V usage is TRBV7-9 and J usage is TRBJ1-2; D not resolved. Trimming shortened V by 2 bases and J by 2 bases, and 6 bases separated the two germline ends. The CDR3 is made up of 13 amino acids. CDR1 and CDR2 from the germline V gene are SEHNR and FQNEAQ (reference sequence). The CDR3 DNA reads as TGTGCCAGCAGCTTACAAGAGAACTATGGCTACACCTTC. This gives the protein CASSLQENYGYTF.

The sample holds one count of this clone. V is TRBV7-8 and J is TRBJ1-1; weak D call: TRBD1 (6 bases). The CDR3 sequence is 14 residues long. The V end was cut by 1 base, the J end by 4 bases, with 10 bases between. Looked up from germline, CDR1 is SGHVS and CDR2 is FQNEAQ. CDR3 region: CASSLDRVRTEAFF. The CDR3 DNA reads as TGTGCCAGCAGCTTAGACAGGGTACGCACTGAAGCTTTCTTT.

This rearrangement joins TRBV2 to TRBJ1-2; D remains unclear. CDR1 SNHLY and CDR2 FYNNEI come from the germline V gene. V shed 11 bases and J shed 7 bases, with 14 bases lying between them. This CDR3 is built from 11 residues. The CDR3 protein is CAGNGRTGYTF. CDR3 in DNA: TGTGCCGGAAATGGGCGGACTGGCTACACCTTC.

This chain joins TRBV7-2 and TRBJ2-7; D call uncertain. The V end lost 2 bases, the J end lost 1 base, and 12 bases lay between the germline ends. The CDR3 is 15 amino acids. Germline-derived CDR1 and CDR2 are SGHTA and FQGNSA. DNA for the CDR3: TGTGCCAGCAGCTTAAGTCAGGTCCTTTCCTACGAGCAGTACTTC. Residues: CASSLSQVLSYEQYF.

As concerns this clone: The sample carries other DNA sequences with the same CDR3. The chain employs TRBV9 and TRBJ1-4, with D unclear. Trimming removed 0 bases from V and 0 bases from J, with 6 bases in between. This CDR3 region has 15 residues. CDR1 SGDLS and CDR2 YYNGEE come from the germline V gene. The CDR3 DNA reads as TGTGCCAGCAGCGTAGGTGGAGCAACTAATGAAAAACTGTTTTTT. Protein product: CASSVGGATNEKLFF.

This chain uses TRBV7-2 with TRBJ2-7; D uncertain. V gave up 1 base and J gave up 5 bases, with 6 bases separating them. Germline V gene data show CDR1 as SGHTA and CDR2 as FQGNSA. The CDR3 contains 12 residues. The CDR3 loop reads CASSLDAHEQYF. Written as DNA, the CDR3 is TGTGCCAGCAGCTTAGACGCCCACGAGCAGTACTTC.

The CDR3 region is CASSSGAQGAYGYTF. CDR3 DNA: TGTGCCAGCAGTTCCGGGGCACAGGGAGCCTATGGCTACACCTTC. The genes are TRBV6-5 and TRBJ1-2; D might be TRBD1 (6 bases). V lost 4 bases to trimming and J lost 4 bases, with 16 bases between them. Germline V gene lookup returns CDR1 MNHEY and CDR2 SVGAGI. The CDR3 length is 15 residues.

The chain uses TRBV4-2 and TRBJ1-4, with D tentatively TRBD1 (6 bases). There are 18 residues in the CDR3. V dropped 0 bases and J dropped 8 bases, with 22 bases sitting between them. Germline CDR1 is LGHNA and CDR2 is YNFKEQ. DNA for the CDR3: TGTGCCAGCAGCCAAGACTCAGGGGCGGGCAGGCCATGGGAAAAACTGTTTTTT. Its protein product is CASSQDSGAGRPWEKLFF.

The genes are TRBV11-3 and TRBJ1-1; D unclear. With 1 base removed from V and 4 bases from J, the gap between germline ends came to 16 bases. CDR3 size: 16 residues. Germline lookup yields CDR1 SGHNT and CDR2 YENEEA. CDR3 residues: CASSLGARGSTTEAFF. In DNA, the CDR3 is TGTGCCAGCAGCTTAGGGGCACGTGGCTCCACCACTGAAGCTTTCTTT.

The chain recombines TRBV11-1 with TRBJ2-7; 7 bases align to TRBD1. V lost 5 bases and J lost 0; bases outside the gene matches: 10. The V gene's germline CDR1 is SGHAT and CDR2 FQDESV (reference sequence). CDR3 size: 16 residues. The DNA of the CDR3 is TGTGCCAGCAGCCGGTCCCGGGACAGAAACTCCTACGAGCAGTACTTC. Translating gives CASSRSRDRNSYEQYF.

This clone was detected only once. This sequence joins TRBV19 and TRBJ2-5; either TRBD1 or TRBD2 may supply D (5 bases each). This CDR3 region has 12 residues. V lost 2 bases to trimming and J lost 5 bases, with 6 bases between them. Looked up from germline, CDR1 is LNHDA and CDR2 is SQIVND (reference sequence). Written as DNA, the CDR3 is TGTGCCAGTAGTATATGGGGGGAGACCCAGTACTTC. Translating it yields CASSIWGETQYF.

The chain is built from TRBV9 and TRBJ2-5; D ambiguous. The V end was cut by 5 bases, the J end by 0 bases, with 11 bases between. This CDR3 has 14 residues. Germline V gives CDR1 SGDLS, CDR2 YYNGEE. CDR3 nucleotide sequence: TGTGCCAGCAGTCCGACATCGTACCAAGAGACCCAGTACTTC. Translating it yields CASSPTSYQETQYF.